The rows below give T cell receptor beta chains drawn from one sample of a study of blood T cell repertoires in COVID-19. Measured with immunoSEQ multiplex PCR; TCRdb has only the in-frame clones, and not every one. There are roughly 500,000 clones in the sample; 70% to 90% occur only once, and roughly 8% lies in the top ten. Material: PBMCs or T cells enriched from blood (not recorded which). Receptor source: a woman aged 55 to 70 who had recovered from COVID-19. The CDR3 runs from the conserved cysteine through the conserved F or W. The D gene is left open where the match is weak. Clone size is not always given. Where it is, it says once, few, many or a class for expanded clones.

D gene	J gene	V gene	clone size	CDR3 protein	CDR3 DNA
TRBD1	TRBJ1-1	TRBV6-5	.	CASSSLGTANTEAFF	TGTGCCAGCAGTTCACTCGGGACAGCGAACACTGAAGCTTTCTTT
.	TRBJ1-5	TRBV18	.	CASSPNRVVGNQPQHF	TGTGCCAGCTCCCCAAACAGGGTTGTGGGCAATCAGCCCCAGCATTTT
TRBD2	TRBJ2-1	TRBV3-1/TRBV3-2	.	CASSHAGGRNEQFF	TGTGCCAGCAGCCACGCGGGGGGGCGAAATGAGCAGTTCTTC
TRBD2	TRBJ2-1	TRBV2	.	CASSVESGAHNEQFF	TGTGCCAGCAGTGTGGAAAGCGGGGCCCACAATGAGCAGTTCTTC
TRBD1	TRBJ2-2	TRBV7-9	.	CASSLRTGGKTGELFF	TGTGCCAGCAGCCTCCGGACAGGGGGGAAGACCGGGGAGCTGTTTTTT
.	TRBJ2-7	TRBV9	.	CASSVGQGLYEQYF	TGTGCCAGCAGCGTCGGACAGGGACTATACGAGCAGTACTTC
.	TRBJ1-2	TRBV7-9	.	CASSPSGQGWTYGYTF	TGTGCCAGCAGCCCTAGTGGGCAGGGTTGGACCTATGGCTACACCTTC
TRBD1	TRBJ2-2	TRBV6-5	.	CASKIQGFNGELFF	TGTGCCAGCAAAATACAGGGGTTTAACGGGGAGCTGTTTTTT
TRBD1	TRBJ1-2	TRBV6-6	.	CASSSQGGRNYGYTF	TGTGCCAGCAGCTCACAGGGGGGCAGGAACTATGGCTACACCTTC
TRBD2	TRBJ2-5	TRBV2	few	CASSWVSGAVETQYF	TGTGCCAGCAGCTGGGTGAGCGGGGCCGTGGAGACCCAGTACTTC
TRBD1	TRBJ2-7	TRBV24-1	.	CATSDPDRGYEQYF	TGTGCCACCAGTGACCCAGACAGGGGCTACGAGCAGTACTTC
.	TRBJ1-3	TRBV30	.	CAWSDYRDMGNTIYF	TGTGCCTGGAGCGACTACCGGGACATGGGAAACACCATATATTTT
.	TRBJ1-1	TRBV6-5	few	CASSYSPVNTEAFF	TGTGCCAGCAGTTACTCGCCGGTGAACACTGAAGCTTTCTTT
.	TRBJ1-4	TRBV2	.	CASSVGGSNEKLFF	TGTGCCAGCAGTGTGGGAGGTTCTAATGAAAAACTGTTTTTT
TRBD1	TRBJ2-5	TRBV2	once	CASSITGTGGQETQYF	TGTGCCAGCAGCATAACCGGGACAGGGGGCCAAGAGACCCAGTACTTC
.	TRBJ1-5	TRBV24-1	.	CATSDSGSLGDQPQHF	TGTGCCACCAGTGACTCGGGCAGCCTCGGGGATCAGCCCCAGCATTTT
.	TRBJ2-7	TRBV3-1/TRBV3-2	.	CASSQGRESSYEQYF	TGTGCCAGCAGCCAAGGTAGGGAGAGCTCCTACGAGCAGTACTTC
.	TRBJ2-2	TRBV19	.	CASSIEQDTGELFF	TGTGCCAGTAGTATAGAGCAGGACACCGGGGAGCTGTTTTTT
TRBD2	TRBJ2-2	TRBV6-5	.	CASSLAGFTGELFF	TGTGCCAGCAGTTTAGCGGGGTTCACCGGGGAGCTGTTTTTT
TRBD1	TRBJ2-3	TRBV5-4	.	CASRDRSTDTQYF	TGTGCCAGTCGGGACAGATCCACAGATACGCAGTATTTT
.	TRBJ1-2	TRBV18	few	CASSPDSGNYGYTF	TGTGCCAGCTCACCGGACAGCGGGAATTATGGCTACACCTTC
.	TRBJ1-5	TRBV6-2/TRBV6-3	.	CASNPDTLGNQPQHF	TGTGCCAGCAACCCGGACACTCTGGGCAATCAGCCCCAGCATTTT
.	TRBJ1-3	TRBV4-2	.	CASSQAGGTGNTIYF	TGTGCCAGCAGCCAAGCCGGGGGAACTGGAAACACCATATATTTT
TRBD1	TRBJ1-2	TRBV25-1	.	CASSDRGRSYGYTF	TGTGCCAGCAGTGACAGGGGGCGCAGCTATGGCTACACCTTC
.	TRBJ1-4	TRBV28	.	CASRSPGSGEKLFF	TGTGCCAGCAGATCTCCCGGGAGCGGGGAAAAACTGTTTTTT
.	TRBJ1-5	TRBV2	once	CASSPWGGGGRQHF	TGTGCCAGCAGCCCATGGGGGGGTGGCGGGCGCCAGCATTTT
.	TRBJ1-1	TRBV2	.	CASSELRSGVEAFF	TGTGCCAGCAGTGAATTGAGGTCCGGAGTTGAAGCTTTCTTT
.	TRBJ1-3	TRBV7-8	.	CASSFTGTQGGNTIYF	TGTGCCAGCAGCTTCACCGGGACACAGGGAGGAAACACCATATATTTT
.	TRBJ1-6	TRBV13	.	CASSLEKTPMDSPLHF	TGTGCCAGCAGCTTAGAAAAGACACCAATGGATTCACCCCTCCACTTT